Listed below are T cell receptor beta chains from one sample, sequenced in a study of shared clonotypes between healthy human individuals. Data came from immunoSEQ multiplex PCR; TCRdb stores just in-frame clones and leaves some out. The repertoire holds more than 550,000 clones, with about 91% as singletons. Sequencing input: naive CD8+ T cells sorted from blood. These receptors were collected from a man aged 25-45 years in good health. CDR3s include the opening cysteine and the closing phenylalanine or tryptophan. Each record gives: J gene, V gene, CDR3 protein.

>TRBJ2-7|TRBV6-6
CASSYTRDREHEQYF
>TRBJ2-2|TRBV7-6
CASSRTGELFF
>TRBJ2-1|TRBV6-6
CASSGLAGVDNEQFF
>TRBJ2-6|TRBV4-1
CASSQEAGTGANVLTF
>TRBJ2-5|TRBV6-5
CASSYGTGGQETQYF
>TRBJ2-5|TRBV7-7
CASSPIRRPQETQYF
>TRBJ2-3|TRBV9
CASSPPVGDTQYF
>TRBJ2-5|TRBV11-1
CASSSWTGELQETQYF
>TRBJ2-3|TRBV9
CASSVSGSGTDTQYF
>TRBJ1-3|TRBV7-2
CASSLRQGRDGNTIYF
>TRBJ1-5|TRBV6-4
CASSEGAGQPQHF
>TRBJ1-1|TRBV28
CASSLGGAGTEAFF
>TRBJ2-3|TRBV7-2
CASTLTGKQGDTQYF
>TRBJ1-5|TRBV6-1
CASSESLGPQHF
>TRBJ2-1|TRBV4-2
CASSQEKREYYNEQFF
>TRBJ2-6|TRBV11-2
CASSPAGETSSGANVLTF
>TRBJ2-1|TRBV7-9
CASSLVSLVRGDNEQFF
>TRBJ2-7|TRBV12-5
CASGLPRPLVGESYEQYF
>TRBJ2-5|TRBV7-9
CASSTGTGATQYF
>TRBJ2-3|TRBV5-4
CASSLGPSSTDTQYF
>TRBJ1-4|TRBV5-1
CASSLDPGQSNEKLFF
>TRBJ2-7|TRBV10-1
CASSESFGTDSYEQYF
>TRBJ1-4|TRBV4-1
CASSYDRVGEKLFF
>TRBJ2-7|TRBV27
CASSLTGQVYEQYF
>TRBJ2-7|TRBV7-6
CASSLARGNSYEQYF
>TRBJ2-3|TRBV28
CASSGLGLQDGTGSTDTQYF
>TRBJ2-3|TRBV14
CASSHSGTNTDTQYF
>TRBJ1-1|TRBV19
CASRQGVGTEAFF
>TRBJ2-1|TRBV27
CASSPSRAGVEQFF
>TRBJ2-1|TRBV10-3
CAISEEPSGRSYNEQFF
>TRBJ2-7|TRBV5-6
CASSSDGGSYEQYF
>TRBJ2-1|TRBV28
CASRRGSYNEQFF
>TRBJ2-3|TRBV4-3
CASSPGTSGVSDTQYF
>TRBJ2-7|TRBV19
CARASLYF
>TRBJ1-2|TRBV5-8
CASSLDTRTRNYGYTF
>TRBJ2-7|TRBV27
CASSQGLGGYEQYF
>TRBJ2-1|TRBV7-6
CASSLRLAGGWEQFF
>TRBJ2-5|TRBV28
CASRNGTSGEETQYF
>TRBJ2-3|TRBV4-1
CASSQVGSTDTQYF
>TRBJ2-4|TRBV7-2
CASSAEGLLGAKNIQYF
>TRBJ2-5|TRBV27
CASRTRRAQETQYF